These T cell receptor beta chains were read from a single sample in a study of blood T cell repertoires in COVID-19. Assay: immunoSEQ multiplex PCR; the TCRdb copy retains only in-frame clones and omits some. The sample holds 65,000 to 90,000 clones; about 86% are singletons and the top ten take about 24%. The sequenced sample consisted of peripheral blood. These receptor sequences come from a woman of 80 years or more in a cohort sampled during active or convalescent COVID-19. Both conserved end residues are part of each CDR3. A D gene is named only where the DNA matches it firmly. Size is omitted from some rows. Given values are once, few, many or a class for expanded clones.

v_call: TRBV5-1; clone_size: .; d_call: TRBD1; j_call: TRBJ2-6; cdr3_nt: TGCGCCAGCAGCACAACAGGGGTCGTTAACTCTGGGGCCAACGTCCTGACTTTC; cdr3_aa: CASSTTGVVNSGANVLTF
v_call: TRBV9; clone_size: .; d_call: .; j_call: TRBJ2-3; cdr3_nt: TGTGCCAGCAGCGCCTTAGGAGGGGCGCAGTATTTT; cdr3_aa: CASSALGGAQYF
v_call: TRBV6-6; clone_size: once; d_call: TRBD2; j_call: TRBJ2-1; cdr3_nt: TGTGCCAGCAGTTATACTAGCGGGAGAAATGAGCAGTTCTTC; cdr3_aa: CASSYTSGRNEQFF
v_call: TRBV12-3/TRBV12-4; clone_size: .; d_call: .; j_call: TRBJ1-6; cdr3_nt: TGTGCCAGCAGTTTCATGGAGAGGTCACCCCTCCACTTT; cdr3_aa: CASSFMERSPLHF
v_call: TRBV5-1; clone_size: .; d_call: .; j_call: TRBJ2-5; cdr3_nt: TGCGCCAGCAAACCCACAACGTCCGAAGAGACCCAGTACTTC; cdr3_aa: CASKPTTSEETQYF
v_call: TRBV5-1; clone_size: .; d_call: TRBD2; j_call: TRBJ2-5; cdr3_nt: TGCGCCACCAAATTGGGCCCTAGCGGGACCCAAGAGACCCAGTACTTC; cdr3_aa: CATKLGPSGTQETQYF
v_call: TRBV19; clone_size: few; d_call: .; j_call: TRBJ2-2; cdr3_nt: TGTGCCAGTACCCTCACTTGGCGGACGAACACCGGGGAGCTGTTTTTT; cdr3_aa: CASTLTWRTNTGELFF
v_call: TRBV6-5; clone_size: .; d_call: .; j_call: TRBJ1-4; cdr3_nt: TGTGCCAGCGTGGCAGGGGTTCGTGAAAAACTGTTTTTT; cdr3_aa: CASVAGVREKLFF
v_call: TRBV18; clone_size: .; d_call: .; j_call: TRBJ1-2; cdr3_nt: TGTGCCAGCTCACCACCTAGCCAGGGGAACTATGGCTACACCTTC; cdr3_aa: CASSPPSQGNYGYTF
v_call: TRBV9; clone_size: .; d_call: .; j_call: TRBJ1-2; cdr3_nt: TGTGCCAGCAGCGAGCCCGGGACTGTTCCCCACACCTTC; cdr3_aa: CASSEPGTVPHTF
v_call: TRBV2; clone_size: .; d_call: TRBD2; j_call: TRBJ2-7; cdr3_nt: TGTGCCAGCACCGGGACTAGCGGGTACGGGGAGCAGTACTTC; cdr3_aa: CASTGTSGYGEQYF
v_call: TRBV2; clone_size: .; d_call: .; j_call: TRBJ2-3; cdr3_nt: TGTGCCAGCAGTGGATTGGGTCAACAGGGTTGGGATACGCAGTATTTT; cdr3_aa: CASSGLGQQGWDTQYF
v_call: TRBV7-3; clone_size: .; d_call: .; j_call: TRBJ2-2; cdr3_nt: TGTGCCAGCAGCTTAAGGTCTCTAGCGACTAACACCGGGGAGCTGTTTTTT; cdr3_aa: CASSLRSLATNTGELFF
v_call: TRBV19; clone_size: .; d_call: .; j_call: TRBJ1-4; cdr3_nt: TGTGCCAGTAGGCCGAGGGCCCTTAATGAAAAACTGTTTTTT; cdr3_aa: CASRPRALNEKLFF
v_call: TRBV30; clone_size: .; d_call: .; j_call: TRBJ2-1; cdr3_nt: TGTGCCTGGAGTGTAGACAAGTACAATGAGCAGTTCTTC; cdr3_aa: CAWSVDKYNEQFF